These T cell receptor beta chains were read from a single sample in a study of lymphopenia after photon versus proton radiotherapy. The assay was immunoSEQ multiplex PCR, and TCRdb's table has in-frame clones only and misses some. The profile covers roughly 42,000 clones, with over 75% appearing a single time and about 2% taken by the ten largest. The specimen was peripheral blood, collected from a patient treated with photon-based radiotherapy. Every receptor here comes from a man between 40 and 49 years old with gastric cancer. The CDR3 runs from the conserved cysteine through the conserved F or W. The D gene is left open where the match is weak. A row's size may be missing; if present it is once, few, many or a size class.

>TRBV6-1|few|TRBD1|TRBJ2-7
TGTGCCACGACCGGGACAGGGCTGCACGAGCAGTACTTC
CATTGTGLHEQYF
>TRBV5-1|-|TRBD1|TRBJ1-6
TGCGCCAGCAGCTTAAGGACAGGGGGATTCTCACCCCTCCACTTT
CASSLRTGGFSPLHF
>TRBV7-2|-|-|TRBJ1-5
TGTGCCAGCAGCTTAGGTGGCAGAGGGGATCAGCCCCAGCATTTT
CASSLGGRGDQPQHF
>TRBV6-6|-|-|TRBJ2-7
TGTGCCAGCGCGGGCCCGGCGGACGAGCAGTACTTC
CASAGPADEQYF
>TRBV10-3|-|-|TRBJ1-4
TGTGCCATCAGTAACACCTTGGGGGGAGGGGAAAAACTGTTTTTT
CAISNTLGGGEKLFF
>TRBV7-7|-|-|TRBJ1-4
TGTGCTAGCAGCTTAGGGGAAGCGGGGAATGAAAAACTGTTTTTT
CASSLGEAGNEKLFF
>TRBV12-5|-|-|TRBJ2-2
TGTGCTAGTGGTGCTCGGACCGTGGTGAACACCGGGGAGCTGTTTTTT
CASGARTVVNTGELFF
>TRBV27|-|TRBD2|TRBJ2-2
TGTGCCAGCAGTTCCCCACCCACTAGCGGGGGTCGCCTGCGGACCGGGGAGCTGTTTTTT
CASSSPPTSGGRLRTGELFF
>TRBV7-2|-|-|TRBJ2-4
TGTGCCAGCAGCCCGCGAGGCCAGCGCTCCAAAAACATTCAGTACTTC
CASSPRGQRSKNIQYF
>TRBV2|-|-|TRBJ2-7
TGTGCCAGCAGTGACTGGGGGGCAGGCGGCGAGCAGTACTTC
CASSDWGAGGEQYF
>TRBV19|-|-|TRBJ2-7
TGTGCCAGTAGCGAGGGGATGTCCTACGAGCAGTACTTC
CASSEGMSYEQYF
>TRBV18|-|-|TRBJ2-7
TGTGCCAGCTCACCCAGACCCTACGAGCAGTACTTC
CASSPRPYEQYF
>TRBV5-4|-|-|TRBJ1-1
TGTGCCAGCAGCTCCCGCCGTGAACAGCTTAACACTGAAGCTTTCTTT
CASSSRREQLNTEAFF
>TRBV15|-|-|TRBJ1-5
TGTGCCACCAGATTGGGGGGACCGGAACAGCCCCAGCATTTT
CATRLGGPEQPQHF
>TRBV5-4|-|-|TRBJ2-2
TGTGCCAGCAGCATTTTCACCGGGGAGCTGTTTTTT
CASSIFTGELFF
>TRBV5-6|-|TRBD1|TRBJ1-5
TGTGCCAGCAGCCTCTTCGACAGGGTCAATCAGCCCCAGCATTTT
CASSLFDRVNQPQHF
>TRBV30|-|-|TRBJ1-3
TGTGCCTGGGGACTAGCGGGGGGAAACACCATATATTTT
CAWGLAGGNTIYF
>TRBV9|-|TRBD2|TRBJ2-7
TGTGCCAGCAGCTCCCAATCTAGCGGGGGGCCCCACGAGCAGTACTTC
CASSSQSSGGPHEQYF
>TRBV4-1|-|-|TRBJ1-5
TGCGCCAGCAGCCAAGAAGCAAAGGGTGGCGATAGCAATCAGCCCCAGCATTTT
CASSQEAKGGDSNQPQHF
>TRBV7-6|-|-|TRBJ2-1
TGTGCCAGCAGCCTATGCGCGTGCAATGAGCAGTTCTTC
CASSLCACNEQFF
>TRBV27|few|TRBD2|TRBJ2-7
TGTGCCAGCAGTTCTGGACTAGCAGACAGCTCCTACGAGCAGTACTTC
CASSSGLADSSYEQYF
>TRBV6-6|-|-|TRBJ2-7
TGTGCCAGCAGTTCCGCAGGGACGACCTCCTACGAGCAGTACTTC
CASSSAGTTSYEQYF
>TRBV27|-|TRBD2|TRBJ2-2
TGTGCCAGCACCCCCCTAGCGGGGGGTTGGAACACCGGGGAGCTGTTTTTT
CASTPLAGGWNTGELFF
>TRBV29-1|-|-|TRBJ2-7
TGCAGCGTTGATAGGGGCCCGCGGGAGCAGTACTTC
CSVDRGPREQYF
>TRBV6-1|-|TRBD1|TRBJ2-7
TGTGCCAGCAGTGAATTGACAGGGGGCATTTACGAGCAGTACTTC
CASSELTGGIYEQYF
>TRBV7-2|-|-|TRBJ2-7
TGTGCCAGCAGCTTAGGGTTCAGGTCCTACGAGCAGTACTTC
CASSLGFRSYEQYF
>TRBV6-5|-|TRBD1|TRBJ1-5
TGTGCCAGCAGACAGGGGCTCAATCAGCCCCAGCATTTT
CASRQGLNQPQHF
>TRBV7-9|-|-|TRBJ1-4
TGTGCCAGCAGCTTAGGACAGACGAATGAAAAACTGTTTTTT
CASSLGQTNEKLFF
>TRBV7-3|-|TRBD1|TRBJ2-7
TGTGCCAGCAGCTTAGCCGGGACAGGGATGGACGAGCAGTACTTC
CASSLAGTGMDEQYF
>TRBV6-6|-|TRBD1|TRBJ1-6
TGTGCCAGCAGTTCTTCAGGACAGGGGATGAATTCACCCCTCCACTTT
CASSSSGQGMNSPLHF
>TRBV4-2|once|-|TRBJ1-2
TGTGCCAGCAGCCAAGGGCCCCCCGTGACGCTTAAAGGATCTAACTATGGCTACACCTTC
CASSQGPPVTLKGSNYGYTF
>TRBV15|-|-|TRBJ1-5
TGTGCCACCAGCAGAGGACGTAAGGATCAGCCCCAGCATTTT
CATSRGRKDQPQHF
>TRBV19|medium-sized|-|TRBJ1-5
TGTGCCAGTAGTAACCCACGGGGACAGCCCCAGCATTTT
CASSNPRGQPQHF
>TRBV4-2|-|-|TRBJ2-2
TGTGCCAGCAGCCAAGTTGTGGTCAACACCGGGGAGCTGTTTTTT
CASSQVVVNTGELFF
>TRBV6-6|-|TRBD2|TRBJ2-5
TGTGCCAGCAGTTACCCTAGCGGGGGCCAAGAGACCCAGTACTTC
CASSYPSGGQETQYF
>TRBV6-6|-|-|TRBJ2-7
TGTGCCAGCAGTTTAGGCAGGGAGCAGTACTTC
CASSLGREQYF
>TRBV7-9|-|TRBD1|TRBJ2-5
TGTGCCAGCCAAACAGGGGGCGCCGCTGGTCAAGAGACCCAGTACTTC
CASQTGGAAGQETQYF
>TRBV10-3|-|-|TRBJ1-3
TGTGCCATCAGTAGCAGGGAATCTGGAAACACCATATATTTT
CAISSRESGNTIYF
>TRBV19|-|-|TRBJ1-5
TGTGCCAGTTGGGGGCCTAGCAATCAGCCCCAGCATTTT
CASWGPSNQPQHF
>TRBV27|-|-|TRBJ1-6
TGTGCCAGCAGTTCGAGGCAGAACAGGGCGAGCTCCTATAATTCACCCCTCCACTTT
CASSSRQNRASSYNSPLHF
>TRBV6-1|-|TRBD1|TRBJ2-5
TGTGCCAGCAAGACAGGGAGAGAGACCCAGTACTTC
CASKTGRETQYF
>TRBV13|-|TRBD2|TRBJ2-7
TGTGCCAGCAGCCTTCGGGGGGGGACCTACGAGCAGTACTTC
CASSLRGGTYEQYF
>TRBV5-4|-|-|TRBJ2-5
TGTGCCAGCAGTCCCGGACAGATCTCAGAGACCCAGTACTTC
CASSPGQISETQYF
>TRBV19|-|-|TRBJ1-3
TGTGCCAGCCGCCCCCCGGGACAAATTTCTGGAAACACCATATATTTT
CASRPPGQISGNTIYF
>TRBV5-4|-|TRBD1|TRBJ2-3
TGTGCCACGGACAGGGACCGCACAGATACGCAGTATTTT
CATDRDRTDTQYF
>TRBV6-6|-|TRBD1|TRBJ1-1
TGTGCCAGCAGCGACACCGGGACAGGGAACACTGAAGCTTTCTTT
CASSDTGTGNTEAFF
>TRBV5-1|-|-|TRBJ1-2
TGCGCCAGCAGCTCTTCCAGGGAAGGCTATGGCTACACCTTC
CASSSSREGYGYTF
>TRBV7-9|-|TRBD1|TRBJ2-7
TGTGCCAGCAGCTACGACAGGGGGGCCTACGAGCAGTACTTC
CASSYDRGAYEQYF
>TRBV14|few|-|TRBJ2-3
TGTGCCAGCGCCCGGGGCGCAGATACGCAGTATTTT
CASARGADTQYF
>TRBV6-1|-|-|TRBJ1-2
TGTGCCAGCAGTGAAGCAGGAGGGTTTGGCTATGGCTACACCTTC
CASSEAGGFGYGYTF
>TRBV7-3|-|-|TRBJ1-2
TGTGCCAGCAGCTTAGAAAGGCCTAACTATGGCTACACCTTC
CASSLERPNYGYTF
>TRBV9|-|TRBD2|TRBJ2-3
TGTGCCAGCAGCGTAGGCGGGGGTGCTGGAGGCACAGATACGCAGTATTTT
CASSVGGGAGGTDTQYF
>TRBV5-1|-|-|TRBJ2-7
TGCGCCAGCAGCTTGGGAAGGACACACTCCTACGAGCAGTACTTC
CASSLGRTHSYEQYF
>TRBV30|-|TRBD1|TRBJ1-2
TGTGCCTGGAGTAACAATCTCGGGCAGGGGGTAGGATATGGCTACACCTTC
CAWSNNLGQGVGYGYTF
>TRBV6-5|-|-|TRBJ1-2
TGTGCCAGCAGTTACGGGGCGCTTCAGAACTATGGCTACACCTTC
CASSYGALQNYGYTF
>TRBV19|-|TRBD1|TRBJ2-2
TGTGCCAGTAGTTCCCCCGGGACAGGGGGCACCGGGGAGCTGTTTTTT
CASSSPGTGGTGELFF
>TRBV4-3|-|TRBD1|TRBJ1-1
TGCGCCAGCAGCCATTCGGACAGGGATCGCACTGAAGCTTTCTTT
CASSHSDRDRTEAFF